This T cell receptor (beta chain) appears in the sequencing data of a study of blood T cell repertoires in COVID-19. Background on the study: COVID-19 samples, acute and convalescent, were from the United States, Italy and Spain. In each case, the material was cDNA or gDNA derived from T cells, B-cell-depleted T cells, or PBMCs.

The CDR3 has 14 amino acids. Germline assignment: CDR1 SGHRS and CDR2 YFSETQ. The V gene lost 0 bases and the J gene lost 3 bases, with 10 bases spanning the gap. In the original workflow: The authors estimated nucleated cell counts from reference gene primer amplification. The table came from immunoSEQ multiplex PCR; TCRdb's copy has only in-frame clones and leaves some out. D and trimming were read from the DNA, whereas the V and J calls and clone size are those reported in that table. Among tens of thousands of clones listed, over 75% were seen once. This sequence joins TRBV5-1 and TRBJ2-7, with TRBD2 as a possible D gene (6 bases). The sequenced sample was peripheral blood. The TCR sequence derives from a man aged 65 to 85 with active or convalescent COVID-19. Written as DNA, the CDR3 is TGCGCCAGCAGCTTGGCCGCGGGGTTCTACGAGCAGTACTTC. Protein sequence: CASSLAAGFYEQYF.